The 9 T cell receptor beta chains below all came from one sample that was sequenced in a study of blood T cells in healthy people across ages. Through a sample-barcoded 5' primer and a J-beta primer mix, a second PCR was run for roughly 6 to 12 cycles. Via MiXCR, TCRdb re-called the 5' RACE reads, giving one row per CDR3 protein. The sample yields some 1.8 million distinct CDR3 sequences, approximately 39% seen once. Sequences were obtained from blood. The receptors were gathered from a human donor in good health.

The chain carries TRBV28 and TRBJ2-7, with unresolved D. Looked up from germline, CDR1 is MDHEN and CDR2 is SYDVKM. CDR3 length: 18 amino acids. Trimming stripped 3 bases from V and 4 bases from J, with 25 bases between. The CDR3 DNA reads TGTGCCAGCAGTTTTACCCTGAGTTTAAGGGCGGTAGGGTACGAGCAGTACTTC. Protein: CASSFTLSLRAVGYEQYF. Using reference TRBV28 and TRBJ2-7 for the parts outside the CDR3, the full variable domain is DVKVTQSSRYLVKRTGEKVFLECVQDMDHENMFWYRQDPGLGLRLIYFSYDVKMKEKGDIPEGYSVSREKKERFSLILESASTNQTSMYLCASSFTLSLRAVGYEQYFGPGTRLTVT.

This chain's CDR3 is CVTRAGTSASTDTQYF. CDR3 nucleotide sequence: TGTGTCACAAGAGCCGGGACTAGCGCTAGCACAGATACGCAGTATTTT. V usage is TRBV24-1 and J usage is TRBJ2-3, with TRBD2 matching 10 bases. Germline-derived CDR1 and CDR2 are KGHDR and SFDVKD. The CDR3 extends over 16 amino acids.

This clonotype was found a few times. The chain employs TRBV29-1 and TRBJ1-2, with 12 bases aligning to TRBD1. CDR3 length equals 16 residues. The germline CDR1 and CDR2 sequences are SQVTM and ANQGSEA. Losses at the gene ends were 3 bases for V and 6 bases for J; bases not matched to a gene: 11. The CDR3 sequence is CSVDFLGDRGRNGYTF. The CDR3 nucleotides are TGCAGCGTTGATTTTCTTGGGGACAGGGGGCGGAATGGCTACACCTTC.

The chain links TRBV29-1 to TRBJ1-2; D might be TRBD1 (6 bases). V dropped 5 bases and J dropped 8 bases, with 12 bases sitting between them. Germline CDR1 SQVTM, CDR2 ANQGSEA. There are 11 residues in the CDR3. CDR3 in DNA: TGCAGCGTTCCAGGGGCCATGGGCTACACCTTC. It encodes CSVPGAMGYTF.

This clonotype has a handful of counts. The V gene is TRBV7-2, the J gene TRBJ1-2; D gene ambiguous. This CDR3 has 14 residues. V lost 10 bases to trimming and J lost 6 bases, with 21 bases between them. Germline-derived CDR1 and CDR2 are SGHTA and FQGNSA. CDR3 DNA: TGTGCCACCTGGTTGAGGTTTTCGGAGGATGGCTACACCTTC. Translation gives CATWLRFSEDGYTF.

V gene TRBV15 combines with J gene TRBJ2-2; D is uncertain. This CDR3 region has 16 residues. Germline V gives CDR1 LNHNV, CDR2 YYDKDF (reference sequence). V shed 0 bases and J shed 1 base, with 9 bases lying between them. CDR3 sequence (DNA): TGTGCCACCAGCAGAGATCATTCGCGGAACACCGGGGAGCTGTTTTTT. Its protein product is CATSRDHSRNTGELFF.

The DNA of the CDR3 is TGTGCCAGCAGCATCAGGGTACGGGAGACCCAGTACTTC. Residues: CASSIRVRETQYF. The genes are TRBV7-8 and TRBJ2-5, with D maybe TRBD1 (5 bases). The germline V gene encodes CDR1 SGHVS and CDR2 FQNEAQ. This CDR3 is built from 13 residues. V was pared by 5 bases and J by 5 bases, with 12 bases between. Together with reference TRBV7-8 and TRBJ2-5, the CDR3 gives the full variable domain: GAGVSQSPRYKVAKRGQDVALRCDPISGHVSLFWYQQALGQGPEFLTYFQNEAQLDKSGLPSDRFFAERPEGSVSTLKIQRTQQEDSAVYLCASSIRVRETQYFGPGTRLLVL.

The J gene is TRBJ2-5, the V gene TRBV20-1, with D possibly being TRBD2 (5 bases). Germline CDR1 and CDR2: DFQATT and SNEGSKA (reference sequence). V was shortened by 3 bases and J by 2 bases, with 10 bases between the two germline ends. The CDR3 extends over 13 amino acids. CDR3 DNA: TGCAGTGCTAGTCTGAGCGGTCAAGAGACCCAGTACTTC. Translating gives CSASLSGQETQYF.

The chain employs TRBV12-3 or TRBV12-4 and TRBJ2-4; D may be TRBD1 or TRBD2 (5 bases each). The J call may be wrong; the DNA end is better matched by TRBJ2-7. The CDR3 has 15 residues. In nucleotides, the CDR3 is TGTGCCAGCAGTTTAAGCCGGGACGGTGCCTACGAGCAGTACTTC. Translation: CASSLSRDGAYEQYF.